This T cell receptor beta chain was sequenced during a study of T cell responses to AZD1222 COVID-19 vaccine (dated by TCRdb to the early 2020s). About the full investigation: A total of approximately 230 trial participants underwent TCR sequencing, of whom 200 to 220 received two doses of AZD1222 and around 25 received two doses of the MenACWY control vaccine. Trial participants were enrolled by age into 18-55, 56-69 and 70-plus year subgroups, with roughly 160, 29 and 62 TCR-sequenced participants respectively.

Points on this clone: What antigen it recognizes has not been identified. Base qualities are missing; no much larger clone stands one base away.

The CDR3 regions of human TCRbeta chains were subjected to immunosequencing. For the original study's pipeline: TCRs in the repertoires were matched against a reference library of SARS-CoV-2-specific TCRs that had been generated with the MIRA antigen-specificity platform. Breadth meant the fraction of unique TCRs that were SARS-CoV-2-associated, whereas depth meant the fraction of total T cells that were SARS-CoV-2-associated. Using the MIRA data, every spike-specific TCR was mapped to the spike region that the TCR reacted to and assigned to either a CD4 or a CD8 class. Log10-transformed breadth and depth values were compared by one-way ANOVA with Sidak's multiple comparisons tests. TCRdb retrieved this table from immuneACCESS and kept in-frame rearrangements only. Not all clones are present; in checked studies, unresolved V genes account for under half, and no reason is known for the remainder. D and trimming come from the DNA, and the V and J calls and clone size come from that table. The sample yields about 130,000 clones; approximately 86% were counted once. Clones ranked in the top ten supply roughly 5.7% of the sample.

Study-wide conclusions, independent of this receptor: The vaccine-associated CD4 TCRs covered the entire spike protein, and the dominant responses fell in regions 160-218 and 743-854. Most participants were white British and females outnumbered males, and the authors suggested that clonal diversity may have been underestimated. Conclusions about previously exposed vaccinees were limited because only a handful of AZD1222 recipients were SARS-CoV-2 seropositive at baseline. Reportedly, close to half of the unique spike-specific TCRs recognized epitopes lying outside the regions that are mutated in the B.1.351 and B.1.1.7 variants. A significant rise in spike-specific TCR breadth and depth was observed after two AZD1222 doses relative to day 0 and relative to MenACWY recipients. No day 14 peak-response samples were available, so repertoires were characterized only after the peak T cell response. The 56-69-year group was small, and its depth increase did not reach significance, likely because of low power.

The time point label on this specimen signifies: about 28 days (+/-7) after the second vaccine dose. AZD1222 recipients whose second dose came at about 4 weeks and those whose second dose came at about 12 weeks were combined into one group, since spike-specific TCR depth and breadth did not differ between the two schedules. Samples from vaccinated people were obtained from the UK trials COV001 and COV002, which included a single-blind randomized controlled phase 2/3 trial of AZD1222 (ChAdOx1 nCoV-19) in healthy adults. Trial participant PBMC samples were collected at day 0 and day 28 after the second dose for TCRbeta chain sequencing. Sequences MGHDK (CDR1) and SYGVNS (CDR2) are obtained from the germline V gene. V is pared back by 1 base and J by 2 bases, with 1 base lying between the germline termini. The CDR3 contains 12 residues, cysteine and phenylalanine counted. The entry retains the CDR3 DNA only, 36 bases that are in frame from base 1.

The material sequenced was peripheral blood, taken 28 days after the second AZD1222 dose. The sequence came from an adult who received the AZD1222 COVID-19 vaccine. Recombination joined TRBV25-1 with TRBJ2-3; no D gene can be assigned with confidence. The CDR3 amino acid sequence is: CASSESTDTQYF. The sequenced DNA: TGTGCCAGCAGTGAATCCACAGATACGCAGTATTTT.